This T cell receptor (beta chain) was sequenced for a study of blood T cell repertoires in COVID-19. This CDR3 has 13 residues. J was trimmed by 5 bases and V by 6 bases; bases with no gene match: 3. The germline V gene encodes CDR1 SQVTM and CDR2 ANQGSEA. Profiled with immunoSEQ multiplex PCR; TCRdb holds only in-frame clones, not every one. The profile shows around 100,000 clones, just under 85% of them singletons. The clonotype comes from a man aged 45-65 years with active or convalescent COVID-19. The chain joins TRBV29-1 to TRBJ2-7, with 14 bases aligning to TRBD2. Sample: peripheral blood. CDR3 sequence reads: CSVGTSGSNEQYF. The CDR3 DNA is TGCAGCGTGGGGACTAGCGGGAGTAACGAGCAGTACTTC.